The 19 T cell receptor beta chains in this list originate from one sample, sequenced in a study of blood T cell repertoires in COVID-19. TCRdb's copy holds only in-frame clones and misses some; the assay was immunoSEQ multiplex PCR. The data show 250,000 to 300,000 clones, with roughly 90% seen just once and over 9.5% held by the top ten. The sequenced sample was peripheral blood. These receptors were obtained from a woman aged 30 to 39 with COVID-19, enrolled during active disease.

This chain uses TRBV9 with TRBJ2-4; maybe TRBD1 (5 bases). This CDR3 is 14 amino acids long. Trimming left V 4 bases short and J 2 bases short, with 10 bases between. Germline V CDR1 and CDR2: SGDLS, YYNGEE. The CDR3 protein is CASSRTGSKNIQYF. The CDR3 DNA follows: TGTGCCAGCAGCCGAACAGGTTCCAAAAACATTCAGTACTTC.

The chain uses TRBV7-9 and TRBJ1-3; D not resolved. This CDR3 is 14 amino acids long. The germline V gene encodes CDR1 SEHNR and CDR2 FQNEAQ (reference sequence). Trimming took 7 bases from V and 4 from J, leaving 14 bases between them. Here the CDR3 reads CASTPVGDGNTIYF. The DNA of the CDR3 is TGTGCCAGCACCCCGGTGGGAGACGGAAACACCATATATTTT. Full variable domain (remainder filled in from reference TRBV7-9 and TRBJ1-3): DTGVSQNPRHKITKRGQNVTFRCDPISEHNRLYWYRQTLGQGPEFLTYFQNEAQLEKSRLLSDRFSAERPKGSFSTLEIQRTEQGDSAMYLCASTPVGDGNTIYFGEGSWLTVV.

This chain joins TRBV6-5 and TRBJ1-1; 7 bases map to TRBD1. The germline V gene has CDR1 MNHEY and CDR2 SVGAGI. This CDR3 contains 13 residues. V lost 6 bases and J lost 1; bases outside the gene matches: 2. The DNA for the CDR3 is TGTGCCAGCAGAGGGACAGAGAACACTGAAGCTTTCTTT. Translated, it gives CASRGTENTEAFF.

The chain recombines TRBV7-9 with TRBJ2-3; 7 nucleotides align to TRBD2. Germline values: CDR1 SEHNR, CDR2 FQNEAQ (reference sequence). The CDR3 extends over 13 amino acids. V lost 5 bases and J lost 4; bases outside the gene matches: 3. CDR3 region: CASSKTSADTQYF. In nucleotides, the CDR3 is TGTGCCAGCAGCAAAACTAGCGCAGATACGCAGTATTTT.

The chain has TRBV27 and TRBJ1-1; D not resolved. V was pared by 1 base and J by 0 bases, with 9 bases between. This CDR3 spans 15 amino acids. The germline V gene has CDR1 MNHEY and CDR2 SMNVEV (reference sequence). The CDR3 DNA sequence: TGTGCCAGCAGTTTATTTGGAGAGATGAACACTGAAGCTTTCTTT. It translates to CASSLFGEMNTEAFF.

The chain couples TRBV28 to TRBJ2-2; a weak D match, TRBD2 (7 bases). V lost 7 bases and J lost 7, with 31 bases in between. Germline V CDR1 and CDR2: MDHEN, SYDVKM. The CDR3 covers 19 residues. The DNA of the CDR3 is TGTGCCAGCACCAATTTTTCCCCTCGAGTGGGGGGGCCCGACGGGGAGCTGTTTTTT. This encodes CASTNFSPRVGGPDGELFF.

This chain uses TRBV5-5 with TRBJ2-7, with D maybe TRBD2 (5 bases). Germline values: CDR1 SGHKS, CDR2 YYEKEE (reference sequence). The CDR3 spans 14 residues. Trimming removed 4 bases at V and 3 bases at J, with 14 bases between. CDR3 nucleotides: TGTGCCAGCAGCATACTAATCGGGAACTACGAGCAGTACTTC. Translation gives CASSILIGNYEQYF.

The chain couples TRBV5-4 to TRBJ2-3; no definite D call. There are 12 residues in the CDR3. Germline V gives CDR1 SGHNT, CDR2 YYREEE (reference sequence). Trimming took off 4 bases at V and 6 bases at J, with 9 bases between the two ends. CDR3 protein: CASSPEVDTQYF. CDR3 sequence (DNA): TGTGCCAGCAGCCCCGAGGTTGATACGCAGTATTTT.

This clone showed up just a few times. The J gene is TRBJ2-1, the V gene TRBV7-2; D not certain. From germline, CDR1 is SGHTA and CDR2 FQGNSA. V lost 7 bases, J lost 1 base, and 5 bases lay in between. The CDR3 consists of 12 residues. As DNA, the CDR3 is TGTGCCAGCACCTATTCCTACAATGAGCAGTTCTTC. This encodes CASTYSYNEQFF. Filled out from reference TRBV7-2 and TRBJ2-1, the complete variable domain reads GAGVSQSPSNKVTEKGKDVELRCDPISGHTALYWYRQSLGQGLEFLIYFQGNSAPDKSGLPSDRFSAERTGGSVSTLTIQRTQQEDSAVYLCASTYSYNEQFFGPGTRLTVL.

The chain uses TRBV15 and TRBJ2-6; D is undetermined. Per germline, CDR1 LNHNV and CDR2 YYDKDF (reference sequence). V shed 1 base and J shed 0 bases, with 16 bases lying between them. The CDR3 contains 19 residues. The CDR3 coding sequence is TGTGCCACCAGCAGAGTAAAGAGAGGAAGCTTCTCTGGGGCCAACGTCCTGACTTTC. It codes for CATSRVKRGSFSGANVLTF. The variable domain in full, with the rest retrieved from reference TRBV15 and TRBJ2-6, is DAMVIQNPRYQVTQFGKPVTLSCSQTLNHNVMYWYQQKSSQAPKLLFHYYDKDFNNEADTPDNFQSRRPNTSFCFLDIRSPGLGDTAMYLCATSRVKRGSFSGANVLTFGAGSRLTVL.

The chain carries TRBV19 and TRBJ1-6; the D gene is possibly TRBD1 (6 bases). The CDR3 totals 14 residues. V was trimmed by 5 bases and J by 5 bases, leaving 10 bases between them. Germline CDR1 LNHDA, CDR2 SQIVND (reference sequence). CDR3 nucleotide sequence: TGTGCCAGTAGTCTCAGGGGTGATAATTCACCCCTCCACTTT. This gives the protein CASSLRGDNSPLHF. Based on the CDR3 plus reference TRBV19 and TRBJ1-6, the full variable domain is DGGITQSPKYLFRKEGQNVTLSCEQNLNHDAMYWYRQDPGQGLRLIYYSQIVNDFQKGDIAEGYSVSREKKESFPLTVTSAQKNPTAFYLCASSLRGDNSPLHFGNGTRLTVT.

The V gene is TRBV5-5, the J gene TRBJ1-1, with D tentatively TRBD1 (5 bases). Between the trimmed V and J ends, which lost 4 bases and 8 bases, there was a span of 12 bases. The germline gives CDR1 SGHKS, CDR2 YYEKEE (reference sequence). The CDR3 is 12 residues long. Written as DNA, the CDR3 is TGTGCCAGCAGCCCGATCGGGGGGGAAGCTTTCTTT. Translation gives CASSPIGGEAFF.

V is TRBV6-5 and J is TRBJ2-7; 9 bases are a match to TRBD2. The CDR3 is 13 residues long. J was trimmed by 2 bases and V by 5 bases; bases with no gene match: 1. The germline V gene has CDR1 MNHEY and CDR2 SVGAGI. In DNA, the CDR3 is TGTGCCAGCAGTCCTAGCGGGACCTACGAGCAGTACTTC. Amino acids: CASSPSGTYEQYF.

The CDR3 DNA follows: TGCGCCAGCAGCCGCCTGGCGGGGGGGCCCCGCGAGACCCAGTACTTC. It specifies CASSRLAGGPRETQYF. The chain uses TRBV4-1 and TRBJ2-5; 9 bases are a match to TRBD2. This CDR3 has 16 amino acids. The germline V gene encodes CDR1 MGHRA and CDR2 YSYEKL. J was trimmed by 5 bases and V by 4 bases; bases with no gene match: 11.

Here the CDR3 reads CASSLAGGGDTQYF. The CDR3 DNA is TGTGCCAGCAGTTTAGCGGGGGGAGGGGATACGCAGTATTTT. The chain carries TRBV6-2 or TRBV6-3 and TRBJ2-3; 10 bases map to TRBD2. There are 14 residues in the CDR3. Per the germline V gene, CDR1 is MNHEY and CDR2 is SVGEGT. The junction had 4 bases not matched to a gene; V was cut back by 4 bases and J by 6 bases.

V and J are TRBV4-2 and TRBJ2-2; 9 bases are a match to TRBD1. V shed 2 bases and J 1 base; nucleotides not matched to a gene: 5. The V gene's germline CDR1 is LGHNA and CDR2 YNFKEQ. This CDR3 is built from 17 residues. The CDR3 here is CASSQPRQGVNTGELFF. The CDR3 DNA is TGTGCCAGCAGCCAACCCCGACAGGGGGTGAACACCGGGGAGCTGTTTTTT.

This chain connects TRBV18 to TRBJ1-3; 7 nucleotides match TRBD1. Germline V gene data show CDR1 as KGHSH and CDR2 as LQKENI. The CDR3 runs to 14 residues. J lost 5 bases, V lost 3 bases, and 4 bases had no gene match. CDR3 in DNA: TGTGCCAGCTCACCGAGGACAGGAAGAAACACCATATATTTT. Its translation is CASSPRTGRNTIYF.

This chain links TRBV15 with TRBJ2-1, with D unclear. CDR1 and CDR2 from the germline V gene are LNHNV and YYDKDF (reference sequence). V lost 1 base to trimming and J lost 2 bases, with 6 bases between them. This CDR3 comprises 14 residues. The CDR3 region is CATSRATPYNEQFF. CDR3 bases: TGTGCCACCAGCAGAGCTACCCCCTACAATGAGCAGTTCTTC.

This clone has ten or more counts. The chain combines TRBV6-5 with TRBJ2-2, with D possibly being TRBD2 (6 bases). The CDR3 spans 13 residues. CDR1 is MNHEY, CDR2 SVGAGI, per germline. The V gene lost 8 bases and the J gene lost 3 bases, with 10 bases spanning the gap. CDR3: CASATGDTGELFF. For the CDR3, the DNA is TGTGCCAGCGCGACGGGGGACACCGGGGAGCTGTTTTTT.